A selection of T cell receptor beta chains follows, all from one sample in a study of blood T cell repertoires in COVID-19. Only in-frame clones appear in the TCRdb table, and some are missing; sequencing was by immunoSEQ multiplex PCR. The top ten hold roughly 7.2% of the sample, which has fewer than 250,000 clones, about nine tenths seen once. Sample: PBMCs or T cells enriched from blood (not recorded which). The receptor set was obtained from a man between 25 and 39 years old in a cohort exposed to, infected with or recovered from COVID-19 (not recorded which). CDR3s include the opening cysteine and the closing phenylalanine or tryptophan. Fields, in order: D gene, J gene, clone size, V gene, CDR3 DNA, CDR3 protein. The D gene is left open where the match is weak. Not every row has a clone size; where given, it reads once, few, many or a size class.

TRBD2 | TRBJ2-1 | NA | TRBV7-8 | TGTGCCAGCAGCTTAAGGGTGAGGGGACTAGCGGGGGGATACAATGAGCAGTTCTTC | CASSLRVRGLAGGYNEQFF
TRBD2 | TRBJ2-7 | NA | TRBV24-1 | TGTGCCACCAGCAAGACTAGCGGGAGCTACGAGCAGTACTTC | CATSKTSGSYEQYF
TRBD2 | TRBJ2-1 | NA | TRBV9 | TGTGCCAGCAGCGTAGACGACGGGAGGGGATTTCTCAATGAGCAGTTCTTC | CASSVDDGRGFLNEQFF
NA | TRBJ2-2 | NA | TRBV25-1 | TGTGCCAGCAGTGAGCCTATAGCGTCCACCGGGGAGCTGTTTTTT | CASSEPIASTGELFF
NA | TRBJ2-3 | NA | TRBV6-1 | TGTGCCAGCAGTGACAGCGGGTTGAGCACAGATACGCAGTATTTT | CASSDSGLSTDTQYF
NA | TRBJ1-2 | NA | TRBV27 | TGTGCCAGCAGTAAAGGGACATCCGCGAACTATGGCTACACCTTC | CASSKGTSANYGYTF
NA | TRBJ1-3 | NA | TRBV28 | TGTGCCAGCAGTTTAATTCAGGGAAACACCATATATTTT | CASSLIQGNTIYF
NA | TRBJ1-1 | once | TRBV9 | TGTGCCAGCAGCCCCGGGGATCCGAACACTGAAGCTTTCTTT | CASSPGDPNTEAFF
NA | TRBJ2-2 | NA | TRBV11-1 | TGTGCCAGCAGCCCCAGGTCGGGAACCGGGGAGCTGTTTTTT | CASSPRSGTGELFF
NA | TRBJ1-1 | NA | TRBV6-5 | TGTGCCAGCAGTCCCCCGCAGGCTGAAGCTTTCTTT | CASSPPQAEAFF
TRBD2 | TRBJ2-3 | NA | TRBV5-1 | TGCGCCAGCAGCTTAAACCGGGACTACATGGATGGGACAGATACGCAGTATTTT | CASSLNRDYMDGTDTQYF
NA | TRBJ2-7 | few | TRBV27 | TGTGCCAGCAGTTTTGGCAGTTACCCCTACGAGCAGTACTTC | CASSFGSYPYEQYF
TRBD1 | TRBJ1-2 | NA | TRBV7-8 | TGTGCCAGCAGCTCCGGATCGGGACAGGTGGCCTATGGCTACACCTTC | CASSSGSGQVAYGYTF
NA | TRBJ2-3 | NA | TRBV7-9 | TGTGCCAGCAGCGACCAGTTGACAGGGAGGGATACGCAGTATTTT | CASSDQLTGRDTQYF
TRBD2 | TRBJ2-7 | NA | TRBV3-1/TRBV3-2 | TGTGCCAGCAGCCAACTCGGACTAGCGGGAGAGCAGTACTTC | CASSQLGLAGEQYF
NA | TRBJ1-6 | NA | TRBV12-3/TRBV12-4 | TGTGCCAGCAGTTTAGGGCAGTATTCACCCCTCCACTTT | CASSLGQYSPLHF
TRBD1 | TRBJ2-4 | NA | TRBV5-8 | TGTGCCAGCAGCCAGGGGACAGTAGCCAAAAACATTCAGTACTTC | CASSQGTVAKNIQYF
TRBD2 | TRBJ2-1 | NA | TRBV10-3 | TGTGCCATCCGTGAGGATTTGCTAGCGGGAGTAGCCAATGAGCAGTTCTTC | CAIREDLLAGVANEQFF
TRBD2 | TRBJ2-3 | NA | TRBV7-9 | TGTGCCAGCAGCATTAGCGGGCCCAGCACAGATACGCAGTATTTT | CASSISGPSTDTQYF
NA | TRBJ2-7 | NA | TRBV9 | TGTGCCAGCAGCGTGTGGCCAGGGGCGTCCTACGAGCAGTACTTC | CASSVWPGASYEQYF
TRBD2 | TRBJ2-1 | NA | TRBV5-1 | TGCGCCAGCGGACCTTTGGCGGGAGAAGCCAATGAGCAGTTCTTC | CASGPLAGEANEQFF
TRBD1 | TRBJ1-5 | NA | TRBV5-1 | TGCGCCAGCAGCTCCGGGACAGAGGGTCAGCCCCAGCATTTT | CASSSGTEGQPQHF
NA | TRBJ1-6 | NA | TRBV27 | TGTGCCAGCCAAAGGAGTAGGGGAGGAAATTCACCCCTCCACTTT | CASQRSRGGNSPLHF
TRBD1 | TRBJ1-1 | NA | TRBV6-1 | TGTGCCAGCAGTGAAAGGACAGGGGGCAGCCAAGGAGCTTTCTTT | CASSERTGGSQGAFF
NA | TRBJ1-1 | NA | TRBV27 | TGTGCCAGCAGTTACGCAGGGGCTGAAGCTTTCTTT | CASSYAGAEAFF
NA | TRBJ1-6 | NA | TRBV9 | TGTGCCAGCAGCGCCTACAGGGACCCAAATTCACCCCTCCACTTT | CASSAYRDPNSPLHF
NA | TRBJ1-5 | once | TRBV19 | TGTGCCAGTAGTATAGGCTACTGGGAGGATTACCAGCCCCAGCATTTT | CASSIGYWEDYQPQHF
TRBD2 | TRBJ2-3 | NA | TRBV27 | TGTGCCAGCAGTCCCCTAGCGGGAGGGCCTTCAGATACGCAGTATTTT | CASSPLAGGPSDTQYF
NA | TRBJ2-7 | NA | TRBV28 | TGTGCCAGCAGCCCAAGAGCGTACGAGCAGTACTTC | CASSPRAYEQYF
NA | TRBJ2-7 | NA | TRBV30 | TGTGCCTGGAGTGCCCTCTGGACATGCTCCAACTACGAGCAGTACTTC | CAWSALWTCSNYEQYF
NA | TRBJ1-1 | once | TRBV5-5 | TGTGCCAGCAGCTTGGCAGGGATGAACACTGAAGCTTTCTTT | CASSLAGMNTEAFF
TRBD2 | TRBJ2-7 | NA | TRBV27 | TGTGCCAGCAGTTTAACGGCGGGAGGACTTTACGAGCAGTACTTC | CASSLTAGGLYEQYF
TRBD2 | TRBJ2-2 | NA | TRBV4-1 | TGCGCCAGCAGCTCCTACACCGGGACTAGCGGGCGGACCGGGGAGCTGTTTTTT | CASSSYTGTSGRTGELFF
TRBD2 | TRBJ2-1 | NA | TRBV5-1 | TGCGCCAGCAGTTTCCGACTAGCGGGAGTGGCGTGGAACAATGAGCAGTTCTTC | CASSFRLAGVAWNNEQFF
NA | TRBJ1-2 | NA | TRBV28 | TGTGCCAGCAGCCAAAATTATGGCTACACCTTC | CASSQNYGYTF
TRBD2 | TRBJ2-3 | NA | TRBV2 | TGTGCCAGCAGTGCCTTAGCGGGAGTCACAGATACGCAGTATTTT | CASSALAGVTDTQYF
NA | TRBJ2-3 | NA | TRBV7-2 | TGTGCCAGCAGGCCACTTTCCACAGATACGCAGTATTTT | CASRPLSTDTQYF
TRBD2 | TRBJ2-7 | NA | TRBV3-1/TRBV3-2 | TGTGCCAGCAGCCAAGAGCCTAGCGGGAGCGCTCGATTTGAGCAGTACTTC | CASSQEPSGSARFEQYF
TRBD2 | TRBJ2-7 | few | TRBV7-6 | TGTGCCAGCAGCGCAGGACTAGCGGGAGCGTCCGAGCAGTACTTC | CASSAGLAGASEQYF
NA | TRBJ1-3 | NA | TRBV29-1 | TGCAGCGTCGAGAATGAGGGTAGGAACACCATATATTTT | CSVENEGRNTIYF
NA | TRBJ1-2 | NA | TRBV19 | TGTGCCAGTAGTATTCGGTCGAGAAGGGGCGATGGCTACACCTTC | CASSIRSRRGDGYTF
NA | TRBJ1-1 | NA | TRBV28 | TGTGCCAGCAGTTTATTACGGTTGAACACTGAAGCTTTCTTT | CASSLLRLNTEAFF
NA | TRBJ2-7 | NA | TRBV28 | TGTGCCAGCAGTTTCCTACGATCCTACGAGCAGTACTTC | CASSFLRSYEQYF
TRBD1 | TRBJ2-1 | NA | TRBV27 | TGTGCCCACGTTCGAAGCGGACAGGGGGCGCGCGAGCAGTTCTTC | CAHVRSGQGAREQFF
TRBD1 | TRBJ1-4 | NA | TRBV5-1 | TGCGCCAGCAGCTTGGTATCAGGGGGCGGTGAAAAACTGTTTTTT | CASSLVSGGGEKLFF
NA | TRBJ1-4 | NA | TRBV13 | TGTGCCAGCAGCTTAGGTACAGCTAATGAAAAACTGTTTTTT | CASSLGTANEKLFF
TRBD1 | TRBJ1-4 | once | TRBV5-1 | TGCGCCAGCAGGTCCGGTTCCGGGACAGGGAATGAAAAACTGTTTTTT | CASRSGSGTGNEKLFF
TRBD1 | TRBJ1-5 | NA | TRBV6-1 | TGTGCCAGCAGTGGTGGGGACAGGGCTCGTAATCAGCCCCAGCATTTT | CASSGGDRARNQPQHF
TRBD2 | TRBJ2-2 | once | TRBV7-9 | TGTGCCAGCAGCCATCCTTACCCGGGACTAGCGGGAGTAGGTGGGGAGCTGTTTTTT | CASSHPYPGLAGVGGELFF
TRBD2 | TRBJ2-1 | NA | TRBV4-1 | TGCGCCAGCAGCCAAGACACTAGCGTTGGCGATGAGCAGTTCTTC | CASSQDTSVGDEQFF
NA | TRBJ2-2 | NA | TRBV5-4 | TGTGCCAGCAGCTTGGAAAGGGGAAGTACCGGGGAGCTGTTTTTT | CASSLERGSTGELFF
TRBD2 | TRBJ2-7 | NA | TRBV28 | TGTGCCAGCACCGGGAGCGGGAGGGCCGACGAGCAGTACTTC | CASTGSGRADEQYF
TRBD2 | TRBJ2-7 | few | TRBV5-8 | TGTGCCAGCAGCCCTAGGGTGAACGGGAGGGCCGGAGACGAGCAGTACTTC | CASSPRVNGRAGDEQYF